This paragraph reports one TCR beta chain. The antigen remains unidentified. The CDR3 sequence is 18 residues long. Trimming left V 5 bases short and J 4 bases short, with 23 bases between. Germline CDR1 SGHTA, CDR2 FQGTGA. The record originates from a study of long-term antiretroviral therapy in people with HIV. Study observations and caveats: No data on ART adherence, viral resistance or therapy changes. With ART, diversity went up but was still lower than in transplant donor controls.

Version v3.0 of the immunoSEQ assay ran at survey level. Sequencing was designed to cover 40,000-50,000 T-cell genomes in each sample. Libraries were prepared by immunoSEQ multiplex PCR; TCRdb keeps only in-frame clonotypes and omits some of them. The data show roughly 18,000 clones, with around 80% seen just once and less than 15% held by the top ten. The source is a young woman with HIV. This sequence joins TRBV7-3 and TRBJ2-2; possible D gene TRBD1, 6 bases. The specimen was unsorted PBMCs, collected 2.9 years after starting antiretroviral therapy. The CDR3 DNA is TGTGCCAGCAGCCCCTCAAGCCTCATAGGGGGTGCCACCGGGGAGCTGTTTTTT. Translating it yields CASSPSSLIGGATGELFF.